This entry lists 14 T cell receptor beta chains sequenced from one sample in a study of shared clonotypes between healthy human individuals (dated by TCRdb to the early 2020s). Library prep was done by the immunoSEQ multiplex PCR assay. The source is immuneACCESS, and TCRdb retained only in-frame sequences with V and J called. Part of the clones is not carried over; for the studies checked, unresolved V genes explain less than half of this, and the remainder is unexplained. Present in this sample are over 2,000,000 clones, about 94% of which were seen just once. The top ten clones comprise more than 1.5% of the sample. For the CD8 naive samples, CD45RO-negative cells were positively selected for CCR7, yielding a CD45RA+CCR7+ population from which TemRA cells were excluded. Sequences were obtained from naive CD8+ T cells from PBMCs. This specimen's cell subset or site label, per the study, means: CD45RA+CCR7+. These receptors were taken from a man younger than 35 in good health. Some clones in this sample may be carry-over from other donors' samples.

On this clone: Other DNA sequences from this sample encode an identical CDR3 as well. The rearrangement joins TRBV10-2 to TRBJ2-7; D is unresolved. CDR1 and CDR2 from the germline V gene are WSHSY and SAAADI. Trimming cost V 4 bases and J 3 bases, with 4 bases left between them. The CDR3 sequence is 11 residues long. The CDR3 DNA is TGCGCCAGCAGTGGAAGCTACGAGCAGTACTTC. It encodes CASSGSYEQYF.

This clone appeared once. This chain links TRBV10-1 with TRBJ2-1; 7 nucleotides line up with TRBD2. After removal of 0 bases from V and 9 bases from J, the junction contained 11 bases not matched to a gene. The CDR3 spans 16 residues. Per germline, CDR1 WNHNN and CDR2 SYGVQD (reference sequence). The CDR3 here is CASSESTAGVLAEQFF. CDR3 coding DNA: TGCGCCAGCAGTGAGTCGACTGCGGGAGTTTTGGCTGAGCAGTTCTTC.

The chain joins TRBV2 to TRBJ2-1; a possible D gene is TRBD1 (5 bases). The CDR3 has 12 amino acids. Germline CDR1 is SNHLY and CDR2 is FYNNEI. The V and J ends lost 6 bases and 6 bases respectively, with 9 bases between them. As DNA, the CDR3 is TGTGCCAGCAGACCCAGGGTCAATGAGCAGTTCTTC. Encoded protein: CASRPRVNEQFF.

There are a few counts of this clone. The chain combines TRBV4-3 with TRBJ1-5; D might be TRBD1 (6 bases). Germline assignment: CDR1 LGHNA and CDR2 YSLEER. Trimming took 2 bases from V and 1 from J, leaving 12 bases between them. The CDR3 runs 16 residues. CDR3 region: CASSQSLRGSNQPQHF. The CDR3 DNA reads TGCGCCAGCAGCCAATCTCTCAGGGGCAGCAATCAGCCCCAGCATTTT.

This rearrangement joins TRBV27 to TRBJ2-7; no clear D. CDR1 MNHEY and CDR2 SMNVEV come from the germline V gene (reference sequence). The CDR3 loop spans 13 amino acids. The V and J ends lost 3 bases and 3 bases respectively, with 9 bases between them. The CDR3 DNA sequence: TGTGCCAGCAGTTTGGGTTTTATCTACGAGCAGTACTTC. It translates to CASSLGFIYEQYF.

The chain carries TRBV7-9 and TRBJ2-2, with 8 bases lining up with TRBD1. Germline lookup yields CDR1 SEHNR and CDR2 FQNEAQ (reference sequence). This CDR3 comprises 16 residues. Unmatched junction bases numbered 13, after V lost 8 bases and J lost 5 bases. The CDR3 DNA is TGTGCCAGCCCCGAGTGGGCGGGACAGGAAACCGGGGAGCTGTTTTTT. It is translated as CASPEWAGQETGELFF. Combining the CDR3 with reference TRBV7-9 and TRBJ2-2 gives the whole variable domain DTGVSQNPRHKITKRGQNVTFRCDPISEHNRLYWYRQTLGQGPEFLTYFQNEAQLEKSRLLSDRFSAERPKGSFSTLEIQRTEQGDSAMYLCASPEWAGQETGELFFGEGSRLTVL.

The CDR3 sequence: CASSLGTGSPYEQYF. The CDR3 bases are TGTGCCAGCAGCTTGGGGACAGGGAGCCCCTACGAGCAGTACTTC. The chain links TRBV11-1 to TRBJ2-7; 9 nucleotides align to TRBD1. The CDR3 is 15 amino acids. The J segment lost 2 bases and the V segment lost 3 bases, leaving 5 bases of the junction unmatched. Germline assignment: CDR1 SGHAT and CDR2 FQDESV (reference sequence). The variable domain in full, completed from reference TRBV11-1 and TRBJ2-7, reads EAEVAQSPRYKITEKSQAVAFWCDPISGHATLYWYRQILGQGPELLVQFQDESVVDDSQLPKDRFSAERLKGVDSTLKIQPAELGDSAMYLCASSLGTGSPYEQYFGPGTRLTVT.

The V and J genes are TRBV18 and TRBJ2-1, with 8 bases that match TRBD2. V gave up 8 bases and J gave up 9 bases; unmatched junction bases: 12. There are 14 residues in the CDR3. From germline, CDR1 is KGHSH and CDR2 LQKENI. The CDR3 nucleotides are TGTGCCAGCCTGGAGTACAGCGGGAGCCTTGAGCAGTTCTTC. Amino acids: CASLEYSGSLEQFF.

This clone was seen more than once but under ten times. J is TRBJ1-1 and V is TRBV7-2, with a weak D call TRBD1 (6 bases). The V gene's germline CDR1 is SGHTA and CDR2 FQGNSA. Trimming removed 0 bases at V and 10 bases at J, with 9 bases between. The CDR3 is made up of 12 amino acids. CDR3 bases: TGTGCCAGCAGCTTAGCGCGAGGGGGAGCTTTCTTT. It translates to CASSLARGGAFF.

The genes are TRBV7-9 and TRBJ2-1, with 7 bases lining up with TRBD1. Germline lookup yields CDR1 SEHNR and CDR2 FQNEAQ (reference sequence). This CDR3 comprises 16 residues. V was pared by 8 bases and J by 9 bases, with 19 bases of the junction left unmatched. Here the CDR3 DNA reads TGTGCCAGCTGGGACAGCATATCCTTTAATGGCGGTGAGCAGTTCTTC. Translated, it gives CASWDSISFNGGEQFF.

The gene calls are TRBV27 and TRBJ2-7; D may be TRBD1 (5 bases). Trimming removed 3 bases from V and 3 bases from J, with 18 bases in between. The CDR3 has 16 residues. Germline assignment: CDR1 MNHEY and CDR2 SMNVEV (reference sequence). This chain's CDR3 is CASSLDIDRAIYEQYF. The CDR3, as DNA: TGTGCCAGCAGTTTGGACATTGATCGGGCCATCTACGAGCAGTACTTC.

The V and J genes are TRBV30 and TRBJ2-1; D not certain. V shed 7 bases and J shed 6 bases, with 7 bases lying between them. The CDR3 contains 10 residues. Germline V lookup: CDR1 GTSNPN, CDR2 SVGIG (reference sequence). The CDR3 DNA sequence: TGTGCCTCGGGTTTCAATGAGCAGTTCTTC. This encodes CASGFNEQFF.

The V call is TRBV18, the J call TRBJ1-1; no firm D call. This CDR3 comprises 14 residues. Germline loops: CDR1 KGHSH, CDR2 LQKENI. V was shortened by 2 bases and J by 0 bases, with 7 bases between the two germline ends. The CDR3 loop is CASSPATMNTEAFF. The CDR3 nucleotides read TGTGCCAGCTCACCAGCCACCATGAACACTGAAGCTTTCTTT. Full variable domain (missing parts from reference TRBV18 and TRBJ1-1): NAGVMQNPRHLVRRRGQEARLRCSPMKGHSHVYWYRQLPEEGLKFMVYLQKENIIDESGMPKERFSAEFPKEGPSILRIQQVVRGDSAAYFCASSPATMNTEAFFGQGTRLTVV.

V and J are TRBV7-9 and TRBJ2-2; TRBD2 agrees at 10 bases. The CDR3 covers 17 residues. CDR1 is SEHNR and CDR2 is FQNEAQ in the germline V gene (reference sequence). Losses at the gene ends were 1 base for V and 5 bases for J; bases not matched to a gene: 7. The CDR3 is CASSLEIGLAVTGELFF. CDR3 nucleotides: TGTGCCAGCAGCTTAGAGATTGGACTAGCGGTTACCGGGGAGCTGTTTTTT.